Included here is one T cell receptor beta chain sequence, with context. Its specificity is not known. RNA extraction was followed by reverse transcription into cDNA, which acted as the sequencing template. Libraries were prepared by immunoSEQ multiplex PCR; TCRdb keeps only in-frame clonotypes and omits some of them. Here the sample spans 200,000 to 250,000 clones, 56% being singletons. The data stem from a study of CD8+ T cells in alopecia areata. Trimming stripped 4 bases from V and 3 bases from J, with 14 bases between. This CDR3 has 15 amino acids. Germline V gene data show CDR1 as SGDLS and CDR2 as YYNGEE. Findings of the study overall: Relative to normal scalp, lesional scalp, especially alopecia totalis/universalis, showed higher clonality.

V gene TRBV9 combines with J gene TRBJ1-3; D call uncertain. The sample taken for sequencing was CD8+ T cells sorted from blood. This sequence was found in a human donor in good health. CDR3 in amino acids: CASSQAGSGGNTIYF. CDR3 in DNA: TGTGCCAGCAGCCAAGCGGGAAGCGGTGGAAACACCATATATTTT.